This T cell receptor (beta chain) is drawn from a study of blood T cells in healthy people across ages. To note about this clonotype: Antigen unknown.

Through a sample-barcoded 5' primer and a J-beta primer mix, a second PCR was run for about 6 to 12 cycles. Each CDR3 protein is one row after TCRdb ran MiXCR on the 5' RACE reads. Here the sample spans approximately 800,000 distinct CDR3 sequences, 58% being singletons. Notes on the study in general: PBMC samples, being unsorted, prevented any conclusive comparison of naive and antigen-experienced cells. With naive T cell percentage, TCR beta diversity showed a strong correlation. In older individuals, TCR beta diversity per million T cells was lower, falling roughly linearly with age.

Germline V CDR1 and CDR2: MNHEY, SMNVEV (reference sequence). V was pared by 11 bases and J by 8 bases, with 19 bases between. This CDR3 region has 13 residues. This receptor was obtained from a man aged 25 to 40 in good health. Sequencing was carried out using blood. The chain joins TRBV27 to TRBJ2-1, with D possibly matching TRBD2 (5 bases). The DNA of the CDR3 is TGTGCCGGGCTGCGGGCGGAACGCGATGAGCAGTTCTTC. It is translated as CAGLRAERDEQFF.